This T cell receptor (beta chain) was recovered during a study of control samples from healthy donors and cancer patients. CDR1 and CDR2 (germline): DFQATT, SNEGSKA (reference sequence). The CDR3 has 14 residues. The ends lost 3 bases at V and 6 bases at J; junction bases unmatched: 6. TCRdb keeps only in-frame clones here, not all; method: immunoSEQ multiplex PCR. The sample lists about 52,000 clones, 85% to 95% occurring once. The receptor's source is a man under 40 in good health. The chain combines TRBV20-1 with TRBJ2-7; 12 nucleotides agree with TRBD2. Specimen: blood. The DNA of the CDR3 is TGCAGTGCTAGTGCGTCTAGCGGGAGGGTCGAGCAGTACTTC. Amino acids: CSASASSGRVEQYF.